The sequence of this T cell receptor beta chain was determined in a study of cytomegalovirus exposure and HLA in healthy donors. After removal of 1 base from V and 2 bases from J, the junction contained 9 bases not matched to a gene. Germline V lookup: CDR1 MNHEY, CDR2 SMNVEV (reference sequence). The CDR3 has 17 residues. Researchers ran the PCR with 60 Vbeta and 13 Jbeta primers. Sequencing was performed with immunoSEQ multiplex PCR; in TCRdb, only in-frame clones are kept and a portion is missing. Of under 150,000 clones in the sample, over 60% were seen once. This TCR was sampled from a female donor in good health and CMV-seropositive. The sample consisted of PBMCs. The genes are TRBV27 and TRBJ2-3; 7 bases match TRBD1. CDR3 nucleotide sequence: TGTGCCAGCAGTTTATGGAACCGGCAGGGGGACACAGATACGCAGTATTTT. This codes for CASSLWNRQGDTDTQYF.